The clone carrying this T cell receptor (beta chain) appeared a few times. The antigen is undetermined. Germline CDR1 and CDR2: LGHNA and YNFKEQ. This CDR3 contains 15 residues. The V and J ends lost 3 bases and 6 bases respectively, with 17 bases between them. These data are taken from a study of T cell repertoires in cytomegalovirus infection. TCRdb called the reads again in MiXCR, with one record for every CDR3 protein. The sample shows fewer than 550,000 distinct CDR3 sequences, about 26% of them seen only once. Study-wide results and limits: What dominated the ex vivo response were HLA-C-restricted CMV-specific TCR beta clonotypes.

The specimen was PBMCs. The receptor was isolated from a human donor in good health (CMV status not recorded). Some clones in this sample may be carry-over from other donors' samples. The chain uses TRBV4-2 and TRBJ1-1, with D uncertain. Here the CDR3 reads CASSHEILQSAEAFF. In nucleotides, the CDR3 is TGTGCCAGCAGCCATGAGATACTTCAGAGCGCTGAAGCTTTCTTT.